The rows below give T cell receptor beta chains drawn from one sample of a study of lymphopenia after photon versus proton radiotherapy. Some clones are missing from TCRdb's copy, which holds only in-frame ones; the method was immunoSEQ multiplex PCR. The repertoire has about 8,300 clones, just over 85% of them found once; the top ten carry 20% to 25%. Specimen: peripheral blood, collected from a patient treated with photon-based radiotherapy. The origin of the receptors is a man at least 80 years old with cholangiocarcinoma. The CDR3 runs from the conserved cysteine through the conserved F or W. The D gene is left open where the match is weak. For some rows the clone size is stated as once, few or many, or as a class when expanded; others skip it.

d_call	j_call	clone_size	v_call	cdr3_nt	cdr3_aa
NA	TRBJ2-7	NA	TRBV5-1	TGCGCCAGCAGGGGTGACCTCTCCTACGAGCAGTACTTC	CASRGDLSYEQYF
NA	TRBJ2-3	NA	TRBV11-2	TGTGCCAGCAGCCGCCCAGGTCGCGGGGCGAGCACAGATACGCAGTATTTT	CASSRPGRGASTDTQYF
NA	TRBJ1-6	NA	TRBV5-1	TGCGCCAGCAGCTTGAAGGGGACACCCCTCCACTTT	CASSLKGTPLHF
NA	TRBJ1-1	once	TRBV19	TGTGCCAGTAGTATGGGGGGGCGAGGAGACACTGAAGCTTTCTTT	CASSMGGRGDTEAFF
NA	TRBJ2-5	NA	TRBV11-3	TGTGCCAGCAGCTTAGGGGGGACACAAGAGACCCAGTACTTC	CASSLGGTQETQYF
NA	TRBJ1-4	NA	TRBV23-1	TGCGCCAGCAGTCACCAACAAGGGGAAAAACTGTTTTTT	CASSHQQGEKLFF
NA	TRBJ2-7	NA	TRBV6-6	TGTGCCAGCAGCCTGGGACACTCGGCGGACTACGAGCAGTACTTC	CASSLGHSADYEQYF
NA	TRBJ2-7	NA	TRBV18	TGTGCCAGCTCACACGACAATCCCTCCTACGAGCAGTACTTC	CASSHDNPSYEQYF
NA	TRBJ2-7	few	TRBV5-1	TGCGCCAGCAGACGAGAGGCCGGGGGAGGATACGAGCAGTACTTC	CASRREAGGGYEQYF
NA	TRBJ2-7	NA	TRBV5-5	TGTGCCAGCAGCCGTATACAGGGAGACCTCTACGAGCAGTACTTC	CASSRIQGDLYEQYF
TRBD1	TRBJ2-6	NA	TRBV7-9	TGTGCCAGCAGCCGCGGGACAGGTCTTCTGGCCAACGTCCTGACTTTC	CASSRGTGLLANVLTF
TRBD1	TRBJ2-7	NA	TRBV7-8	TGTGCCAGCAGCCTTCGACAGGGGGCAGCCGAGCAGTACTTC	CASSLRQGAAEQYF
NA	TRBJ2-1	NA	TRBV5-4	TGTGCCAGCAGCTTGTCCGCTCTTAGCTCCTACAATGAGCAGTTCTTC	CASSLSALSSYNEQFF
NA	TRBJ1-2	NA	TRBV4-1	TGCGCCAGCAGCCTTTGGGAGGACTATGGCTACACCTTC	CASSLWEDYGYTF
NA	TRBJ1-4	NA	TRBV5-8	TGTGCCAGCATCCTTCATATAAGGTCTGGGGAAAAACTGTTTTTT	CASILHIRSGEKLFF
TRBD2	TRBJ2-7	once	TRBV6-4	TGTGCCAGCAGTGTGTGCTTGGAGACTAGCGGTTCCTACGAGCAGTACTTC	CASSVCLETSGSYEQYF
TRBD1	TRBJ1-1	NA	TRBV5-1	TGCGCCAGCAGTATGACAGGGGACACTGAAGCTTTCTTT	CASSMTGDTEAFF
NA	TRBJ1-2	NA	TRBV2	TGTGCCAGCAGTGAGGCCGACAGCAACTATGGCTACACCTTC	CASSEADSNYGYTF
NA	TRBJ1-5	NA	TRBV6-1	TGTGCCTCCTTAGAGACAGCTAATCAGCCCCAGCATTTT	CASLETANQPQHF
TRBD1	TRBJ2-7	NA	TRBV9	TGTGCCAGCAGCGTAGGACTGACAGGGGTCGAATCCGAGCAGTACTTC	CASSVGLTGVESEQYF
NA	TRBJ1-2	NA	TRBV29-1	TGCAGCGTTGTTGGGGGGGCAATTGGCTACACCTTC	CSVVGGAIGYTF
NA	TRBJ2-3	NA	TRBV11-3	TGTGCCAGCAGCTTAGGAGGCACAGATACGCAGTATTTT	CASSLGGTDTQYF
NA	TRBJ1-1	NA	TRBV2	TGTGCCAGCAGAGCCCGGATGAACACTGAAGCTTTCTTT	CASRARMNTEAFF